Reported below is one TCR beta chain. Its antigen remains unidentified. This sample stems from a study of T cell responses to AZD1222 COVID-19 vaccine. General study findings and limits: Researchers report vaccine-associated CD4 TCRs spanning spike, with dominance at 160-218 and 743-854. Repertoires were collected only later (after the peak T cell response had occurred).

The germline gives CDR1 MNHNY, CDR2 SVGAGI (reference sequence). V shed 11 bases, J shed 8 bases, and the junction held 10 bases outside the gene matches. This CDR3 is 13 amino acids long. The study pooled second doses at about 4 or about 12 weeks. Profiled with immunoSEQ multiplex PCR; TCRdb holds only in-frame clones, not every one. The sample includes over 95,000 clones, approximately 88% seen only once; the top ten take approximately 6.4%. The sequences come from peripheral blood, collected 28 days after the second AZD1222 dose. This TCR was recovered from an adult who received the AZD1222 COVID-19 vaccine. The V gene is TRBV6-6, the J gene TRBJ2-2, with TRBD1 matching 8 bases. The CDR3 loop is CAGGQGAGGELFF. The CDR3 DNA is TGTGCCGGCGGGCAGGGGGCGGGAGGGGAGCTGTTTTTT.